The 24 T cell receptor beta chains below all came from one sample that was sequenced in a study of cytomegalovirus exposure and HLA in healthy donors. Primers for the PCR totalled 60 Vbeta and 13 Jbeta. Here immunoSEQ multiplex PCR was the method, and the copy in TCRdb shows in-frame clones only, minus some. Found here are 100,000 to 150,000 clones, under 85% of them singletons; the top ten hold 4.2%. Input material: PBMCs. Receptors originate from a male donor in good health and CMV-seropositive.

The chain combines TRBV6-5 with TRBJ2-7, with D tentatively TRBD2 (5 bases). Germline CDR1 is MNHEY and CDR2 is SVGAGI. The CDR3 runs to 15 residues. V was pared by 0 bases and J by 0 bases, with 9 bases between. This chain's CDR3 is CASSYSRDISYEQYF. The CDR3 DNA follows: TGTGCCAGCAGTTACTCACGGGATATCTCCTACGAGCAGTACTTC.

Of note for this clone: Within the sample, other DNA sequences also encode this same CDR3. V is TRBV7-2 and J is TRBJ1-4; the match to TRBD1 covers 9 bases. The CDR3 runs 15 residues. Germline CDR1 SGHTA, CDR2 FQGNSA. J gave up 5 bases and V 1 base, and 2 bases lay outside the gene matches. This CDR3 is CASSLGTGDNEKLFF. In DNA form, the CDR3 reads TGTGCCAGCAGCTTAGGGACAGGGGACAATGAAAAACTGTTTTTT.

The chain is built from TRBV7-2 and TRBJ1-1, with D possibly TRBD1 on 6 matching bases. V was pared by 3 bases and J by 2 bases, with 13 bases between. The CDR3 covers 15 residues. The germline V gene has CDR1 SGHTA and CDR2 FQGNSA. CDR3 residues: CASSFLGTSNTEAFF. CDR3 nucleotides: TGTGCCAGCAGCTTCTTAGGGACATCCAACACTGAAGCTTTCTTT.

The gene calls are TRBV13 and TRBJ1-3, with D possibly TRBD1 on 5 matching bases. This CDR3 region has 14 residues. Germline CDR1 is PRHDT and CDR2 is FYEKMQ (reference sequence). V lost 5 bases to trimming and J lost 0 bases, with 8 bases between them. The CDR3 nucleotides read TGTGCCAGCAGCCAAGACAGCTCTGGAAACACCATATATTTT. This codes for CASSQDSSGNTIYF.

The chain is built from TRBV28 and TRBJ2-7; D uncertain. CDR1 MDHEN and CDR2 SYDVKM come from the germline V gene. CDR3 size: 12 residues. The germline V and J ends were trimmed by 7 bases and 2 bases, with 9 bases remaining between them. CDR3 sequence (DNA): TGTGCCAGCACCCACCAGGCCTACGAGCAGTACTTC. It specifies CASTHQAYEQYF.

As to this clone: At one of its ends the junction is not consistent with the germline gene, which may arise from a read error. The chain has TRBV7-9 and TRBJ1-2; D unclear. From germline, CDR1 is SEHNR and CDR2 FQNEAQ (reference sequence). This CDR3 is built from 15 residues. The CDR3 region is CSSSLSAVLNYGYTF. The CDR3 DNA reads as TGTTCCAGCAGCTTATCCGCGGTACTTAACTATGGCTACACCTTC.

The rearrangement links TRBV7-8 to TRBJ1-2, with D maybe TRBD1 (5 bases). The CDR3 has 15 residues. V dropped 1 base and J dropped 4 bases, with 13 bases sitting between them. CDR1 and CDR2 (germline): SGHVS, FQNEAQ. The DNA of the CDR3 is TGTGCCAGCAGCTTAGAGTTCGGGGGGATCTATGGCTACACCTTC. The encoded protein is CASSLEFGGIYGYTF.

This chain joins TRBV2 and TRBJ1-4; the match to TRBD1 covers 11 bases. The germline gives CDR1 SNHLY, CDR2 FYNNEI. The CDR3 consists of 15 residues. After removal of 5 bases from V and 4 bases from J, the junction contained 3 bases not matched to a gene. CDR3 in DNA: TGTGCCAGCAGTCGGGGACAGGGGGTTAATGAAAAACTGTTTTTT. Amino acid sequence: CASSRGQGVNEKLFF.

The V gene is TRBV6-5, the J gene TRBJ1-1; D remains ambiguous. V was trimmed by 5 bases and J by 1 base, leaving 14 bases between them. CDR3 size: 15 residues. Germline V gene lookup returns CDR1 MNHEY and CDR2 SVGAGI. The CDR3 region has the DNA TGTGCCAGCAGTCCCCTCCGGGGAGGGAACACTGAAGCTTTCTTT. It encodes CASSPLRGGNTEAFF.

This clone was counted a few times. The chain recombines TRBV5-4 with TRBJ1-1; 7 bases are shared with TRBD1. CDR1 SGHNT and CDR2 YYREEE come from the germline V gene (reference sequence). CDR3 size: 15 residues. J was trimmed by 7 bases and V by 4 bases; bases with no gene match: 13. The CDR3 DNA sequence: TGTGCCAGCAGCGCGAAGCAGGGGGTTGTAGATGAAGCTTTCTTT. It yields the protein CASSAKQGVVDEAFF.

The chain employs TRBV19 and TRBJ2-7; D possibly corresponds to TRBD2 (5 bases). V shed 2 bases and J shed 4 bases, with 24 bases lying between them. Germline lookup yields CDR1 LNHDA and CDR2 SQIVND (reference sequence). This CDR3 spans 18 amino acids. CDR3: CASSIKGPTSQRRYEQYF. In nucleotides, the CDR3 is TGTGCCAGTAGTATAAAAGGTCCAACGAGTCAGAGGAGGTACGAGCAGTACTTC.

This clone was observed a handful of times. The V call is TRBV5-4, the J call TRBJ2-5, with TRBD2 matching over 7 bases. Germline V lookup: CDR1 SGHNT, CDR2 YYREEE (reference sequence). V dropped 2 bases and J dropped 4; count of bases not matched to a gene: 8. The CDR3 length is 15 residues. CDR3 sequence (DNA): TGTGCCAGCAGCTTCTGGCGGGAGAAGGGAGAGACCCAGTACTTC. Protein: CASSFWREKGETQYF.

The chain is built from TRBV7-6 and TRBJ1-1; possible D gene TRBD1, 5 bases. Germline CDR1 SGHVS, CDR2 FNYEAQ. V was shortened by 3 bases and J by 7 bases, with 6 bases between the two germline ends. This CDR3 has 11 residues. The CDR3 DNA is TGTGCCAGCAGCTTGGGGGGTGAAGCTTTCTTT. Residues: CASSLGGEAFF.

The chain has TRBV30 and TRBJ1-4; TRBD1 might be the D (5 bases). V was clipped by 0 bases and J by 4 bases, with 12 bases between them. Germline V gives CDR1 GTSNPN, CDR2 SVGIG (reference sequence). This CDR3 comprises 15 residues. This chain's CDR3 is CAWSVGRGFNEKLFF. CDR3 in DNA: TGTGCCTGGAGTGTCGGGAGGGGTTTTAATGAAAAACTGTTTTTT.

The chain joins TRBV7-2 to TRBJ1-4; TRBD1 is a possible D gene (6 bases). Per germline, CDR1 SGHTA and CDR2 FQGNSA. The CDR3 is 14 residues long. V was shortened by 2 bases and J by 12 bases, with 16 bases between the two germline ends. CDR3 bases: TGTGCCAGCAGCTTAACAGGGTTGGTTTCTGAACTGTTTTTT. Translating it yields CASSLTGLVSELFF.

This clone has more than one count but fewer than ten. CDR3 region: CASSATGGNYGYTF. The CDR3 nucleotides read TGCGCCAGCAGCGCTACAGGGGGAAACTATGGCTACACCTTC. The rearrangement joins TRBV5-1 to TRBJ1-2; TRBD1 matches 8 bases. The CDR3 sequence is 14 residues long. Trimming took 4 bases from V and 2 from J; bases not matched to a gene: 4. Germline CDR1 SGHRS, CDR2 YFSETQ.

The genes are TRBV10-3 and TRBJ2-5, with 10 nucleotides matching TRBD2. The CDR3 is made up of 15 amino acids. The germline V gene has CDR1 ENHRY and CDR2 SYGVKD. Trimming at V came to 4 bases and at J to 5 bases, leaving 7 bases not matched to a gene. This CDR3 is CAISALAGVSETQYF. Written as DNA, the CDR3 is TGTGCCATCAGTGCTCTAGCGGGAGTGTCGGAGACCCAGTACTTC.

The genes are TRBV5-8 and TRBJ2-7; tentative D call: TRBD2 (6 bases). The CDR3 is made up of 14 amino acids. Trimming left V 0 bases short and J 6 bases short, with 13 bases between. Germline CDR1 SGHTS, CDR2 YDEGEE. CDR3 in DNA: TGTGCCAGCAGCTTGGTGGGGGGACGCGGCGAGCAGTACTTC. It codes for CASSLVGGRGEQYF.

The chain carries TRBV5-5 and TRBJ2-3, with D possibly TRBD2 on 5 matching bases. The germline CDR1 and CDR2 sequences are SGHKS and YYEKEE (reference sequence). CDR3 length: 14 residues. Trimming shortened V by 2 bases and J by 4 bases, and 11 bases separated the two germline ends. CDR3 protein: CASSFYEGSDTQYF. The CDR3 DNA follows: TGTGCCAGCAGCTTTTACGAGGGATCAGATACGCAGTATTTT.

V and J are TRBV6-5 and TRBJ2-1; no clear D gene. Germline assignment: CDR1 MNHEY and CDR2 SVGAGI. The CDR3 contains 13 residues. Trimming pared 5 bases from V and 4 bases from J, leaving 9 bases between. DNA for the CDR3: TGTGCCAGCAGTCAAACACAGTACAATGAGCAGTTCTTC. Translated: CASSQTQYNEQFF.

V and J are TRBV6-5 and TRBJ1-5; 7 bases line up with TRBD1. Germline V CDR1 and CDR2: MNHEY, SVGAGI. The junction had 6 bases not matched to a gene; V was cut back by 6 bases and J by 4 bases. The CDR3 contains 14 residues. The CDR3 sequence is CASSTGTENQPQHF. CDR3 nucleotide sequence: TGTGCCAGCAGCACCGGGACAGAAAATCAGCCCCAGCATTTT.

In regard to this clone: One junction end does not reproduce the germline sequence, and a read error may be involved. J is TRBJ2-4 and V is TRBV5-1, with 7 bases that match TRBD1. CDR3 size: 17 residues. CDR1 is SGHRS, CDR2 YFSETQ, per germline. Here the CDR3 reads CASSLATGEVAKNSQYF. In nucleotides, the CDR3 is TGCGCCAGCAGCTTGGCTACAGGGGAAGTAGCCAAAAACAGTCAGTACTTC.

The DNA for the CDR3 is TGCGCCAGCAGCGAAGAGTCCCACACCGGGGAGCTGTTTTTT. This codes for CASSEESHTGELFF. The chain combines TRBV5-1 with TRBJ2-2; D gene ambiguous. The germline CDR1 and CDR2 sequences are SGHRS and YFSETQ. CDR3 length equals 14 residues. V was cut by 4 bases and J by 3 bases, with 10 bases left in between.

The genes are TRBV19 and TRBJ2-3, with 7 bases aligning to TRBD2. The CDR3 extends over 15 amino acids. Germline lookup yields CDR1 LNHDA and CDR2 SQIVND (reference sequence). Trimming at V came to 2 bases and at J to 4 bases, leaving 6 bases not matched to a gene. The CDR3 reads CASSIIGGSADTQYF. In DNA form, the CDR3 reads TGTGCCAGTAGTATAATTGGCGGGAGCGCAGATACGCAGTATTTT.